The 22 T cell receptor beta chains presented below share a single source sample, sequenced in a study of T cells in Graves' hyperthyroidism and ophthalmopathy (dated by TCRdb to the late 2010s). The library was generated by multiplex PCR. The run used an Illumina HiSeq 2000. Amplification of TCR beta CDR3 regions was carried out from RNA transcripts. A first-round RT-PCR of the TCR CDR3 used the HTBI primer set with the Qiagen OneStep RT-PCR kit. The raw public reads went through TCRdb reprocessing: fastp at Q25, MiXCR clone calling, in-frame beta chains kept. Rows with a matching CDR3 protein are joined into one entry that keeps the most common DNA and genes. The sample includes just under 750,000 distinct CDR3 sequences, with over 35% observed a single time. 30% to 40% of the sample is held by the ten biggest clonotypes. The specimen was blood. These TCRs come from a woman between 40 and 55 years old with Graves' hyperthyroidism.

V and J are TRBV6-1 and TRBJ1-2; TRBD1 aligns across 7 bases. The CDR3 loop spans 11 amino acids. The V gene's germline CDR1 is MNHNS and CDR2 SASEGT. With 8 bases clipped from V and 12 bases from J, the junction kept 9 bases outside the gene matches. In DNA, the CDR3 is TGTGCCAGCCTGACAGGGTCTGGAAACACCTTC. It specifies CASLTGSGNTF.

There are a few counts of this clonotype. This sequence joins TRBV12-3 or TRBV12-4 and TRBJ1-1; D is possibly TRBD1 (5 bases). This CDR3 has 16 amino acids. The V and J ends lost 5 bases and 0 bases respectively, with 16 bases between them. The CDR3 region has the DNA TGTGCCAGCAGTCAAAGCCCTACGACAGTGAACACTGAAGCTTTCTTT. Translating gives CASSQSPTTVNTEAFF.

The V gene is TRBV7-8, the J gene TRBJ2-7, with no clear D. There are 9 residues in the CDR3. V lost 5 bases, J lost 9 bases, and 5 bases lay in between. Looked up from germline, CDR1 is SGHVS and CDR2 is FQNEAQ. CDR3 sequence (DNA): TGTGCCAGCAGCACGACGCAGTACTTC. Translated: CASSTTQYF.

On this clonotype itself: The junction differs from germline at one of its ends, possibly a read error. The chain couples TRBV10-3 to TRBJ1-5; the D is unclear. The CDR3 has 13 residues. The germline V gene has CDR1 ENHRY and CDR2 SYGVKD. The CDR3 sequence is CAISESEDQPRHF. In DNA form, the CDR3 reads TGTGCCATCAGTGAGTCGGAAGATCAGCCCCGGCATTTT.

The chain is built from TRBV2 and TRBJ1-4; D unresolved. V was trimmed by 6 bases and J by 7 bases, leaving 9 bases between them. Per germline, CDR1 SNHLY and CDR2 FYNNEI. CDR3 size: 12 residues. The CDR3 region has the DNA TGTGCCAGCAGGCAGGACCGTGAAAAACTGTTTTTT. Translating it yields CASRQDREKLFF.

With regard to this clonotype: An end of the junction does not agree with germline; a read error may underlie this. The rearrangement links TRBV6-1 to TRBJ2-6; TRBD1 might be the D (5 bases). The germline CDR1 and CDR2 sequences are MNHNS and SASEGT. The CDR3 extends over 13 amino acids. CDR3 bases: TGTGCCGGCAGGGTTGCTGGGGCCAACGTCCTGACTTTC. Its protein product is CAGRVAGANVLTF.

The chain carries TRBV14 and TRBJ1-5; 10 nucleotides line up with TRBD1. Germline trimming cut 6 bases from V and 5 bases from J; bases unmatched to any gene: 7. Germline lookup yields CDR1 SGHDN and CDR2 FVKESK. The CDR3 covers 15 residues. The CDR3 coding sequence is TGTGCCAGCAGACCTCGACAGGGGGCCTATCAGCCCCAGCATTTT. Its protein is CASRPRQGAYQPQHF.

Concerning this clonotype itself: Just one base apart from a much larger clone, this may be a read error. The chain combines TRBV7-2 with TRBJ2-7, with D possibly being TRBD1 (5 bases). The V gene's germline CDR1 is SGHTA and CDR2 FQGNSA. Trimming left V 6 bases short and J 4 bases short, with 10 bases between. The CDR3 totals 12 residues. The CDR3, as DNA: TGTGCCAGCAGTCATGGGGCTTACGAGCAGTACTTC. Protein sequence: CASSHGAYEQYF.

V is TRBV29-1 and J is TRBJ1-1; D gene uncertain. The V end lost 8 bases, the J end lost 0 bases, and 13 bases lay between the germline ends. From germline, CDR1 is SQVTM and CDR2 ANQGSEA. The CDR3 spans 13 residues. The CDR3 DNA reads as TGCAGCTTGGCAAAGTTCATGAACACTGAAGCTTTCTTT. Its translation is CSLAKFMNTEAFF. Combining the CDR3 with reference TRBV29-1 and TRBJ1-1 gives the whole variable domain SAVISQKPSRDICQRGTSLTIQCQVDSQVTMMFWYRQQPGQSLTLIATANQGSEATYESGFVIDKFPISRPNLTFSTLTVSNMSPEDSSIYLCSLAKFMNTEAFFGQGTRLTVV.

This clonotype showed up many times. V and J are TRBV5-6 and TRBJ1-6; no definite D call. Germline lookup yields CDR1 SGHDT and CDR2 YYEEEE. This CDR3 is 12 amino acids long. Trimming cost V 4 bases and J 14 bases, with 13 bases left between them. CDR3 in amino acids: CASSMGLTALHF. CDR3 DNA: TGTGCCAGCAGCATGGGGTTGACGGCCCTCCACTTT.

V usage is TRBV4-2 and J usage is TRBJ1-5; tentatively, D is TRBD1 (6 bases). The CDR3 contains 16 residues. CDR1 and CDR2 (germline): LGHNA, YNFKEQ. V was cut by 0 bases and J by 1 base, with 10 bases left in between. CDR3 coding DNA: TGTGCCAGCAGCCAAGATGGGGGCCGCAGCAATCAGCCCCAGCATTTT. This sequence encodes CASSQDGGRSNQPQHF.

The chain combines TRBV12-3 or TRBV12-4 with TRBJ2-5; TRBD2 matches 9 bases. J lost 2 bases, V lost 8 bases, and 9 bases had no gene match. The CDR3 consists of 15 residues. DNA of the CDR3: TGTGCCAGCCCACGACTAGCGGATTCTCAAGAGACCCAGTACTTC. Protein sequence: CASPRLADSQETQYF.

The chain uses TRBV5-1 and TRBJ2-7; D ambiguous. The germline CDR1 and CDR2 sequences are SGHRS and YFSETQ. The CDR3 extends over 17 amino acids. V gave up 0 bases and J gave up 0 bases, with 16 bases separating them. The CDR3 reads CASSLAPSPELSYEQYF. CDR3 DNA: TGCGCCAGCAGCTTGGCTCCTAGTCCAGAGCTCTCCTACGAGCAGTACTTC.

This clonotype was detected only a few times. V and J are TRBV7-2 and TRBJ1-2; 8 bases agree with TRBD1. The junction had 8 bases not matched to a gene; V was cut back by 3 bases and J by 8 bases. This CDR3 has 14 residues. CDR1 is SGHTA and CDR2 is FQGNSA in the germline V gene. In DNA form, the CDR3 reads TGTGCCAGCAGCTTCGCAGACAGGGGAGAGGGCTACACCTTC. Protein sequence: CASSFADRGEGYTF.

The chain links TRBV7-9 to TRBJ2-2, with no clear D. Trimming took 5 bases from V and 5 from J, leaving 18 bases between them. The germline V gene encodes CDR1 SEHNR and CDR2 FQNEAQ (reference sequence). The CDR3 runs to 16 residues. The CDR3 spells CASSPLGQKGTGELFF. The DNA of the CDR3 is TGTGCCAGCAGCCCACTGGGTCAGAAGGGTACCGGGGAGCTGTTTTTT.

This chain joins TRBV12-3 or TRBV12-4 and TRBJ2-5; 11 bases align to TRBD1. The CDR3 is 16 amino acids. Trimming at V came to 5 bases and at J to 5 bases, leaving 10 bases not matched to a gene. The chain's CDR3 is CASSEGRRTGGETQYF. In DNA form, the CDR3 reads TGTGCCAGCAGTGAAGGGAGGAGGACAGGGGGCGAGACCCAGTACTTC.

About this clonotype itself: The junction differs from germline at one of its ends, possibly a read error. The chain is built from TRBV6-2 or TRBV6-3 and TRBJ1-2, with a weak D call TRBD1 (5 bases). CDR1 is MNHEY, CDR2 SVGEGT, per germline. The length of the CDR3 is 13 residues. The CDR3 here is CAGSYSSGDGYTF. CDR3 coding DNA: TGTGCCGGCAGTTACTCATCGGGGGATGGCTACACCTTC.

The rearrangement uses TRBV6-5 and TRBJ1-5, with no clear D. Germline V CDR1 and CDR2: MNHEY, SVGAGI. V dropped 2 bases and J dropped 9 bases, with 11 bases sitting between them. The CDR3 contains 13 residues. The CDR3 nucleotides read TGTGCCAGCAGTTACCGCGGTGAGGGGCCCCAGCATTTT. This codes for CASSYRGEGPQHF.

This clonotype was picked up one time. The rearrangement joins TRBV7-9 to TRBJ2-6; TRBD1 agrees at 8 bases. The CDR3 consists of 19 residues. Germline V CDR1 and CDR2: SEHNR, FQNEAQ (reference sequence). V was clipped by 5 bases and J by 4 bases; unmatched bases: 16. The CDR3: CASSPRGTGPVAGANVLTF. CDR3 sequence (DNA): TGTGCCAGCAGCCCCCGGGGGACAGGTCCCGTAGCGGGGGCCAACGTCCTGACTTTC. The entire variable domain, with the rest obtained from reference TRBV7-9 and TRBJ2-6, is as follows: DTGVSQNPRHKITKRGQNVTFRCDPISEHNRLYWYRQTLGQGPEFLTYFQNEAQLEKSRLLSDRFSAERPKGSFSTLEIQRTEQGDSAMYLCASSPRGTGPVAGANVLTFGAGSRLTVL.

The chain couples TRBV12-3 or TRBV12-4 to TRBJ1-1; D might be TRBD1 (5 bases). V gave up 4 bases and J gave up 9 bases, with 15 bases separating them. The CDR3 is made up of 13 amino acids. The CDR3: CASSSGTLGKAFF. The CDR3 nucleotides read TGTGCCAGCAGTTCCGGGACTCTGGGGAAAGCTTTCTTT.

This clonotype appeared a few times. This chain joins TRBV19 and TRBJ1-5; D unclear. The germline V and J ends were trimmed by 8 bases and 3 bases, with 11 bases remaining between them. CDR1 is LNHDA, CDR2 SQIVND, per germline (reference sequence). The CDR3 length is 13 residues. In DNA, the CDR3 is TGTGCCAGTTCCACAAAACACAATCAGCCCCAGCATTTT. Protein product: CASSTKHNQPQHF. Full variable domain (remainder filled in from reference TRBV19 and TRBJ1-5): DGGITQSPKYLFRKEGQNVTLSCEQNLNHDAMYWYRQDPGQGLRLIYYSQIVNDFQKGDIAEGYSVSREKKESFPLTVTSAQKNPTAFYLCASSTKHNQPQHFGDGTRLSIL.

This clonotype was found many times. The rearrangement uses TRBV20-1 and TRBJ2-5, with 7 nucleotides matching TRBD2. V trimming: 1 base; J trimming: 5 bases; junction bases outside the gene matches: 13. Per germline, CDR1 DFQATT and CDR2 SNEGSKA (reference sequence). The length of the CDR3 is 16 residues. The CDR3 region is CSARAVLAGVRETQYF. CDR3 in DNA: TGCAGTGCTAGAGCGGTTTTGGCGGGAGTAAGGGAGACCCAGTACTTC.